The 10 T cell receptor beta chains given below trace back to one sample, sequenced in a study of cytomegalovirus exposure and HLA in healthy donors. The PCR made use of 60 Vbeta and 13 Jbeta primers. Here immunoSEQ multiplex PCR was the method, and the copy in TCRdb shows in-frame clones only, minus some. The sample comprises about 94,000 clones, roughly three quarters of which are singletons, and just over 0.75% rests with the top ten. Sample: PBMCs. These receptors were collected from a woman aged 55 to 70 in good health and CMV-seronegative.

The chain is built from TRBV6-1 and TRBJ1-2; no reliable D call. The V and J ends lost 7 bases and 0 bases respectively, with 12 bases between them. The CDR3 is 14 residues long. CDR1 and CDR2 from the germline V gene are MNHNS and SASEGT. Here the CDR3 DNA reads TGTGCCAGCACGCCGGGAGACACTAACTATGGCTACACCTTC. Translation: CASTPGDTNYGYTF.

V is TRBV25-1 and J is TRBJ2-7; the D is unclear. V was clipped by 6 bases and J by 2 bases, with 5 bases between them. The CDR3 spans 11 residues. Looked up from germline, CDR1 is MGHDK and CDR2 is SYGVNS. The CDR3 protein is CASSPAYEQYF. DNA of the CDR3: TGTGCCAGCAGCCCCGCCTACGAGCAGTACTTC.

In this sample, this clone turned up a few times. The chain employs TRBV15 and TRBJ2-5; D may be TRBD1 (6 bases). The germline CDR1 and CDR2 sequences are LNHNV and YYDKDF (reference sequence). Trimming pared 4 bases from V and 4 bases from J, leaving 19 bases between. CDR3 length: 16 residues. CDR3 in amino acids: CATSKTTGTSRETQYF. CDR3 coding DNA: TGTGCCACCAGCAAAACCACCGGGACATCAAGAGAGACCCAGTACTTC.

The genes are TRBV5-1 and TRBJ1-1, with 9 bases that match TRBD1. Germline loops: CDR1 SGHRS, CDR2 YFSETQ. This CDR3 spans 15 amino acids. V lost 4 bases to trimming and J lost 1 base; unmatched junction nucleotides: 5. The CDR3 DNA sequence: TGCGCCAGCAGCAGAACGGGACAGGGGAACACTGAAGCTTTCTTT. This translates into CASSRTGQGNTEAFF.

This chain connects TRBV29-1 to TRBJ2-2, with D perhaps TRBD1 (7 bases). This CDR3 is built from 11 residues. The germline CDR1 and CDR2 sequences are SQVTM and ANQGSEA. Trimming took 7 bases from V and 7 from J, leaving 10 bases between them. CDR3 DNA: TGCAGCGCAGGGGGGAGCGGGGAGCTGTTTTTT. As protein: CSAGGSGELFF.

This chain connects TRBV9 to TRBJ1-2, with 8 bases matching TRBD1. The CDR3 has 17 amino acids. Per the germline V gene, CDR1 is SGDLS and CDR2 is YYNGEE. The V segment lost 4 bases and the J segment 6 bases; nucleotides outside the gene matches: 17. CDR3 in amino acids: CASSKDNLLTGDDGYTF. CDR3 DNA sequence: TGTGCCAGCAGCAAAGATAATCTATTGACAGGGGACGATGGCTACACCTTC.

The rearrangement uses TRBV6-4 and TRBJ1-5; tentatively, D is TRBD1 (5 bases). Trimming left V 1 base short and J 1 base short, with 11 bases between. CDR1 and CDR2 (germline): MRHNA, SNTAGT. CDR3 length: 16 residues. The CDR3 reads CASSDFFQGSNQPQHF. The CDR3 region has the DNA TGTGCCAGCAGTGACTTTTTCCAGGGCAGCAATCAGCCCCAGCATTTT.

This chain links TRBV2 with TRBJ1-5; D gene unclear. Trimming stripped 4 bases from V and 0 bases from J, with 7 bases between. The CDR3 sequence is 14 residues long. The germline V gene encodes CDR1 SNHLY and CDR2 FYNNEI. For the CDR3, the DNA is TGTGCCAGCAGTGTGACTGCTAGCAATCAGCCCCAGCATTTT. This sequence encodes CASSVTASNQPQHF.

V usage is TRBV5-4 and J usage is TRBJ1-2; D is perhaps TRBD1 (5 bases). Trimming stripped 0 bases from V and 2 bases from J, with 11 bases between. The CDR3 spans 15 residues. Germline V gene sequence: CDR1 SGHNT, CDR2 YYREEE (reference sequence). The CDR3 here is CASSLVGGNNYGYTF. The CDR3 DNA reads TGTGCCAGCAGCTTGGTGGGGGGGAACAACTATGGCTACACCTTC.

This clone was counted a few times. The chain is built from TRBV7-9 and TRBJ2-7; 9 bases match TRBD1. This CDR3 has 15 residues. After removal of 4 bases from V and 3 bases from J, the junction contained 7 bases not matched to a gene. CDR1 is SEHNR, CDR2 FQNEAQ, per germline (reference sequence). The CDR3 sequence is CASSSPGTGLYEQYF. The CDR3 DNA reads as TGTGCCAGCAGCTCTCCCGGGACAGGGCTCTACGAGCAGTACTTC. Using reference TRBV7-9 and TRBJ2-7 for the parts outside the CDR3, the full variable domain is DTGVSQNPRHKITKRGQNVTFRCDPISEHNRLYWYRQTLGQGPEFLTYFQNEAQLEKSRLLSDRFSAERPKGSFSTLEIQRTEQGDSAMYLCASSSPGTGLYEQYFGPGTRLTVT.